This T cell receptor beta chain was retrieved from a study of cytomegalovirus exposure and HLA in healthy donors. Study-wide points: The records held CMV serostatus as the only immune exposure information. It was shown in a later analysis that HLA-associated TCR beta chains were more clonally expanded than other, equally common chains. A reported reduction in N-insertions relative to the approximately 640-donor mean was seen in an Asian-associated ancestry cluster in a later analysis.

A remark on this clone: Its antigen is unknown.

This PCR relied on a set of 60 Vbeta primers and 13 Jbeta primers. The authors' processing: A later analysis tallied 75 million to 80 million unique TCR beta chains, about 9.9 million of them shared. TCRdb's table, derived via immunoSEQ multiplex PCR, lists solely in-frame clones and lacks some. The DNA gave D and trimming, while V, J and clone size come from that table. The data hold approximately 190,000 clones, with approximately 88% observed a single time. V was clipped by 1 base and J by 3 bases, with 10 bases between them. Germline CDR1 is SGHTS and CDR2 is YDEGEE. This CDR3 is built from 14 residues.

This sequence joins TRBV5-8 and TRBJ1-1; perhaps TRBD1 as D (5 bases). This TCR derives from a boy aged 10-17 years in good health and CMV-seronegative. Input material: PBMCs. The CDR3 sequence: CASSLHQGDTEAFF. The CDR3 DNA reads TGTGCCAGCAGCTTGCACCAAGGGGACACTGAAGCTTTCTTT.